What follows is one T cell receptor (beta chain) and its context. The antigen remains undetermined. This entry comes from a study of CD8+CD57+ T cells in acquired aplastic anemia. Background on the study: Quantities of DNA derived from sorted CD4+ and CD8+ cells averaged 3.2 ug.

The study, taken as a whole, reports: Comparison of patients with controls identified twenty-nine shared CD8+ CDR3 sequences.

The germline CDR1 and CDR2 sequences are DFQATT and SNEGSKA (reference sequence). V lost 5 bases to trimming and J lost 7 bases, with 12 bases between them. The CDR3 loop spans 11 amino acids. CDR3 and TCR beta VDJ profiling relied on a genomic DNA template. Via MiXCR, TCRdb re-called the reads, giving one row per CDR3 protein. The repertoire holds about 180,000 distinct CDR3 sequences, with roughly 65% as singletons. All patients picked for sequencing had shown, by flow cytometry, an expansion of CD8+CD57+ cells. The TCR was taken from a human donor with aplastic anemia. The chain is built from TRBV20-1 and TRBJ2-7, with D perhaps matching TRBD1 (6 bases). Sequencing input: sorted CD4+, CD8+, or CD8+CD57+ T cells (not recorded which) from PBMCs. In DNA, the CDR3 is TGCAGTGCTGACAGGTACGGGGAGCAGTACTTC. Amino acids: CSADRYGEQYF.